The clone carrying this T cell receptor beta chain was counted a few times. The antigen remains unidentified. This sample stems from a study of blood T cells in healthy people across ages. Study-level background: Using template switching, researchers captured about one barcoded beta molecule for each two T cells. Study-wide points: PBMC samples, being unsorted, prevented any conclusive comparison of naive and antigen-experienced cells. A greater number of naive CD4+ cells and higher diversity distinguished long-lived donors from aged donors.

The CDR3 loop spans 15 amino acids. V dropped 3 bases and J dropped 8 bases, with 19 bases sitting between them. Germline V gives CDR1 WSHSY, CDR2 SAAADI. For the second PCR, which ran for roughly 7 to 11 cycles, a sample-barcoded 5' primer and a J-beta primer mix were used. TCRdb re-derived calls from the 5' RACE reads in MiXCR, one entry per CDR3 protein. The profile shows hundreds of thousands of distinct CDR3 sequences, 20% to 30% of them singletons. These same data were also listed under a study on T cells of mothers and their children. That report notes: The sample comes from fewer than 10 healthy Caucasian donors: mothers and children.

What was sequenced was blood. The clonotype comes from a boy younger than 18 in good health. The chain employs TRBV10-2 and TRBJ1-2; D not certain. DNA for the CDR3: TGCGCCAGCAGTGACTTTCCGCGGCCCGCTATCGGCTACACCTTC. It encodes CASSDFPRPAIGYTF.